This record covers a single TCR beta chain. This clone's antigen is unknown. Base qualities were left out, and no much larger clone turns up one base away. This sample was taken from a study of OX40 agonist ivuxolimab in advanced cancers. With regard to the full study: The costimulatory receptor OX40 (CD134) was targeted by ivuxolimab, a fully human IgG2 agonistic monoclonal antibody. Intravenous ivuxolimab was administered to patients every 2 weeks at six dose levels: 0.01, 0.1, 0.3, 1.5, 3 and 10 mg/kg. Among the approximately 50 dose-escalation patients, about 19 had hepatocellular carcinoma, around 15 melanoma, 9 renal cell carcinoma and 9 head and neck cancer. A male proportion of roughly 80% and a mean age of approximately 60 years, ranging from roughly 23 to 80, were recorded for the dose-escalation cohort. Prior anti-PD-1, anti-PD-L1 or anti-CTLA-4 therapy was permitted, and checkpoint inhibitors had been received by about 44% of dose-escalation patients. Partial responses were achieved by three dose-escalation patients, of whom one had hepatocellular carcinoma and two had cutaneous melanoma. The point of sequencing TCRbeta in the periphery was to test whether ivuxolimab changed TCR sequence diversity and drove clonal T-cell expansion. The monotherapy dose-escalation portion (N of about 50 patients) of the phase I ivuxolimab trial is reported in the paper. What the research found in general, with its limitations: The antigen specificity of the peripheral T cells that underwent clonal expansion was not determined. After ivuxolimab, CD8+ T cells had more expanded clones than CD4+ T cells on average. Clonal expansion of both CD4+ and CD8+ blood T cells was observed from baseline to week 6 at doses 0.1 to 3.0 mg/kg. Partial responders in the 0.1-3.0 mg/kg groups had among the lowest normalized peripheral clonal expansion, especially among CD8+ T cells. Low levels of normalized T-cell clonal expansion were also seen in some patients who did not respond.

The trim is 5 bases for V and 2 bases for J, with a gap of 10 bases between the germline ends. Sequences SEHNR (CDR1) and FQNEAQ (CDR2) are obtained from the germline V gene (reference sequence). The CDR3 covers 14 residues, taking in both the cysteine and the phenylalanine. Only CDR3 DNA is held: 42 bases, read in frame from base 1. The trial excluded patients who had a history of autoimmune disease or were on systemic immunosuppression. Peripheral blood for TCR sequencing was collected from all dose cohorts at baseline, on cycle 4 day 1, and on cycle 7 day 1. The samples were taken from a phase I, first-in-human, multicenter, open-label dose-escalation trial of ivuxolimab. Adults with locally advanced or metastatic head and neck squamous cell, hepatocellular, melanoma or renal cell carcinoma were enrolled in the trial. Before TCR sequencing, CD4+ T cells and CD8+ T cells from peripheral blood were sorted into separate populations.

Genomic DNA was extracted from sorted cells for sequencing of the TCRbeta CDR3 region. TCRbeta CDR3 regions were sequenced using the immunoSEQ Assay. Imported from immuneACCESS, the table was reduced by TCRdb to in-frame sequences with V and J called. These copies leave out some clones; in studies compared against another copy, an unresolved V gene accounts for under half, and the cause of the remainder is not known. The sample data list some 50,000 clones, and approximately 91% of these were observed just once. The ten most abundant clones make up around 19% of the sample. Here the sequenced sample was CD4+ or CD8+ T cells sorted from blood, taken in a trial of the OX40 agonist ivuxolimab. The TCR was taken from an adult with an advanced solid tumor such as melanoma, head and neck, liver or kidney cancer. In this chain, TRBV7-9 is recombined with TRBJ1-5; confidence is insufficient to name the D gene. The CDR3: CASSLSDGNQPQHF. The nucleotides read TGTGCCAGCAGCCTTTCAGATGGCAATCAGCCCCAGCATTTT.